Many counts were recorded for the clone carrying this T cell receptor beta chain. This specimen belongs to a study of T cells in Graves' hyperthyroidism and ophthalmopathy. Study background: Pretreatment peripheral blood was obtained at initial diagnosis.

Duration under 3 months, a NOSPECS grade of at least 4, and a Clinical Activity Score of at least 3 characterized the ophthalmopathy patients. Template material for amplifying TCR beta CDR3 regions consisted of RNA transcripts. The HTBI primer set was used in a first-round RT-PCR of the TCR CDR3. TCRdb re-analysed the multiplex PCR reads in MiXCR, keeping a single row per CDR3 protein. The sample lists roughly 400,000 distinct CDR3 sequences; over 13% were seen once. This CDR3 spans 13 amino acids. V shed 6 bases and J shed 4 bases, with 10 bases lying between them. The sample was blood. This clonotype was sampled from a man aged 50 or older with Graves' ophthalmopathy. V and J are TRBV12-3 or TRBV12-4 and TRBJ1-5; perhaps TRBD1 as D (6 bases). The CDR3 protein is CASSGQQNQPQHF. CDR3 nucleotide sequence: TGTGCCAGCAGCGGACAGCAGAATCAGCCCCAGCATTTT.